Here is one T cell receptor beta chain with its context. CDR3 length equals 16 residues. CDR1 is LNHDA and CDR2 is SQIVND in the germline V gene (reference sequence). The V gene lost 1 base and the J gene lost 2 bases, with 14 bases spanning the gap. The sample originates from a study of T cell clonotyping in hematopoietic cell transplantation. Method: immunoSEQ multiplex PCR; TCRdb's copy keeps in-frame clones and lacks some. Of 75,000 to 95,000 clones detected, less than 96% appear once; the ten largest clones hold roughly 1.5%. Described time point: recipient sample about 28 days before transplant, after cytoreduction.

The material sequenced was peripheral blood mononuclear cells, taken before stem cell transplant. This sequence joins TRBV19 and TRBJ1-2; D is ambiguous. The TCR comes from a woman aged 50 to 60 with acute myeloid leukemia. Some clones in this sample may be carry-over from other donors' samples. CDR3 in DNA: TGTGCCAGTAGTATAGGAGGCGGCAGTTTAAACTATGGCTACACCTTC. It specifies CASSIGGGSLNYGYTF.